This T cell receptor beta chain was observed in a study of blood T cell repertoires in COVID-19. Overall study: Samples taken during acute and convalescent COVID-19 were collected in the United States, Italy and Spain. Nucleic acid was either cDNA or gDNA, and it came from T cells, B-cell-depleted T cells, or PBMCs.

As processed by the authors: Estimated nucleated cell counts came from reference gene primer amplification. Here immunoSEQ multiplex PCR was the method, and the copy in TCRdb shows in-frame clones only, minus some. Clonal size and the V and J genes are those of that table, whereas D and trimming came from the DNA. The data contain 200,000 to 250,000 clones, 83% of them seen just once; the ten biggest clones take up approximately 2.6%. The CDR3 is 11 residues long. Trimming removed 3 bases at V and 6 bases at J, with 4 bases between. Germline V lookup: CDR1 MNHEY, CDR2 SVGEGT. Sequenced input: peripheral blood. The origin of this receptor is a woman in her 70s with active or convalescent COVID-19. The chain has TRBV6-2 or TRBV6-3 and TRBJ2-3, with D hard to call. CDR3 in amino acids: CASSYLDTQYF. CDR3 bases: TGTGCCAGCAGTTATCTCGATACGCAGTATTTT.